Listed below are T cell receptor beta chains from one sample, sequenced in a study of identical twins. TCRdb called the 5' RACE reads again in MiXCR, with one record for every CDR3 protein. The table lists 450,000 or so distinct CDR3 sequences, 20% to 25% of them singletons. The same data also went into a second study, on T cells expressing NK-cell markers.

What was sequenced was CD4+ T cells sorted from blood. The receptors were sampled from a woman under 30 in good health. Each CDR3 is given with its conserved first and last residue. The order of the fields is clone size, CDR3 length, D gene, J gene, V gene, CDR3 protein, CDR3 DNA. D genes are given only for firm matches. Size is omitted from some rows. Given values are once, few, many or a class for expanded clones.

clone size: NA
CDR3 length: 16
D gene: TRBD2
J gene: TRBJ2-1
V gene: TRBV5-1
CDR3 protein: CASSVSGSYSINEQFF
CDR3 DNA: TGCGCCAGCAGCGTGAGCGGGAGTTATTCCATCAATGAGCAGTTCTTC

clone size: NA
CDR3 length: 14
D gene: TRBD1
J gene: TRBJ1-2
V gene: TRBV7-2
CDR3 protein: CASSLTQGLGGYTF
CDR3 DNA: TGTGCCAGCAGCTTAACACAGGGGTTGGGTGGCTACACCTTC

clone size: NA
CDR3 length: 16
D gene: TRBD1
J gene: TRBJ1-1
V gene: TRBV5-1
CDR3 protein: CASTPGTGSPNTEAFF
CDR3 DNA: TGCGCCAGCACTCCCGGGACAGGGAGCCCCAACACTGAAGCTTTCTTT

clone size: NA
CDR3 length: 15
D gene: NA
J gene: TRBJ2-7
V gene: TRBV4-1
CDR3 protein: CASSPRTASSYEQYF
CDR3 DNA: TGCGCCAGCAGCCCCCGGACAGCCAGCTCCTACGAGCAGTACTTC

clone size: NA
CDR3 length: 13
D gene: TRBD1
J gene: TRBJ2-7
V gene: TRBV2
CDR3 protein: CASTQDRGDEQYF
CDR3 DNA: TGTGCCAGCACCCAGGACAGGGGCGACGAGCAGTACTTC

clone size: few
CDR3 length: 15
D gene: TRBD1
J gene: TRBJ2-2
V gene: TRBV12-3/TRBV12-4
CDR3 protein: CASSTRQGNTGELFF
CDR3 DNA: TGTGCCAGCAGTACGCGACAGGGGAACACCGGGGAGCTGTTTTTT

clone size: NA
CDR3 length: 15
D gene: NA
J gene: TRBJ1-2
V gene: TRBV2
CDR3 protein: CASSEVTGNSNGYTF
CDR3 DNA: TGTGCCAGCAGTGAGGTCACAGGCAATTCCAATGGCTACACCTTC

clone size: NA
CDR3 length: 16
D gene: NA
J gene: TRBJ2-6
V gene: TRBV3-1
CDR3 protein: CASSRTQGVAANVLTF
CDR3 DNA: TGTGCCAGCAGCCGGACCCAGGGTGTGGCGGCCAACGTCCTGACTTTC

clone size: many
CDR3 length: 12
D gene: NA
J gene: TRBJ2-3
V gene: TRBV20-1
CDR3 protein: CSALDRMGTQYF
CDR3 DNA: TGCAGTGCTTTGGACCGAATGGGTACGCAGTATTTT

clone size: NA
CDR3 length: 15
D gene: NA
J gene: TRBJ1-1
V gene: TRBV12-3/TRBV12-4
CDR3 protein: CASSQSRVGITEAFF
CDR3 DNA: TGTGCCAGCAGTCAGTCACGGGTCGGTATCACTGAAGCTTTCTTT

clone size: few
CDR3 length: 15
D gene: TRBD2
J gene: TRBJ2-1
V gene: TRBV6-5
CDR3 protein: CASVQRGGLYNEQFF
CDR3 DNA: TGTGCCAGCGTTCAGCGGGGGGGGCTATACAATGAGCAGTTCTTC

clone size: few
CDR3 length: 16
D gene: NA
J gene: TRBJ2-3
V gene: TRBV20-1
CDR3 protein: CSARARYRTMDDTQYF
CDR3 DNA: TGCAGTGCTAGAGCCCGGTACAGGACCATGGACGATACGCAGTATTTT

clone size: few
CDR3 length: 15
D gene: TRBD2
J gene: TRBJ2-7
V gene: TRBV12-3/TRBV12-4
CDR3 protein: CASMGGRGSSYEQYF
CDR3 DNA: TGTGCCAGCATGGGCGGGAGGGGGAGCTCCTACGAGCAGTACTTC

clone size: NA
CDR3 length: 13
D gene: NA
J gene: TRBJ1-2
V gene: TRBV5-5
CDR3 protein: CASSPLGGGAGTF
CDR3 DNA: TGTGCCAGCAGCCCCCTCGGCGGGGGGGCAGGGACCTTC

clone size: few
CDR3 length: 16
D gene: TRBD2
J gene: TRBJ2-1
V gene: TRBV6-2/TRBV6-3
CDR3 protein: CASSYPGTSRRDEQFF
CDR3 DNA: TGTGCCAGCAGTTATCCAGGGACTAGTCGTCGGGATGAGCAGTTCTTC

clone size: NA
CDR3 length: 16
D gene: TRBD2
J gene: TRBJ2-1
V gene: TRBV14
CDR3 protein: CASSQDGTSGIHEQFF
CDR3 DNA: TGTGCCAGCAGCCAAGATGGGACTAGCGGGATCCATGAGCAGTTCTTC

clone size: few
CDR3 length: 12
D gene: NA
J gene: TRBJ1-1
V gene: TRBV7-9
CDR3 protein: CASTSGRYEAFF
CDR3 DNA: TGTGCCAGCACCTCGGGACGGTATGAAGCTTTCTTT

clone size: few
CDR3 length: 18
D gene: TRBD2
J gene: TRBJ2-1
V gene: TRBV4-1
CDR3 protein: CASSQDPRTSGRDHEQFF
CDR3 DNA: TGCGCCAGCAGCCAAGACCCCCGTACTAGCGGGAGGGACCATGAGCAGTTCTTC

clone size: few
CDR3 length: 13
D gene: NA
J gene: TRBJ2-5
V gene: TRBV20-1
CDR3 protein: CSARDALGETQYF
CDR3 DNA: TGCAGTGCTAGAGACGCTTTGGGGGAGACCCAGTACTTC

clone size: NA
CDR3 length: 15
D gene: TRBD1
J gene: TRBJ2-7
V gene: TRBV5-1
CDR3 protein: CASTPEIGGPYEQYF
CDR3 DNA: TGCGCCAGCACCCCCGAGATAGGGGGCCCCTACGAGCAGTACTTC

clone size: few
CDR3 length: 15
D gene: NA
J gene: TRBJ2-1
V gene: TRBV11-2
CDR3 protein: CASTGLGSSYNEQFF
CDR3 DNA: TGTGCCAGCACCGGACTGGGGAGCTCCTACAATGAGCAGTTCTTC

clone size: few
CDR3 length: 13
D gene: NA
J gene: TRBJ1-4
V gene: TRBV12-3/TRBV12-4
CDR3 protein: CASGRKGNEKLFF
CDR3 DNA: TGTGCCAGCGGCCGGAAGGGTAATGAAAAACTGTTTTTT

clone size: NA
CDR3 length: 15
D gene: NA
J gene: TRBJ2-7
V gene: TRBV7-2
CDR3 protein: CASSSSEGRDYEQYF
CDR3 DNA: TGTGCCAGCAGCTCCAGTGAGGGGCGGGACTACGAGCAGTACTTC

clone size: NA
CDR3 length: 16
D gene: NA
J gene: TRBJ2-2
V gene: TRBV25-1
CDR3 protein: CASSEGWQGRTGELFF
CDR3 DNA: TGTGCCAGCAGTGAAGGGTGGCAGGGCCGGACCGGGGAGCTGTTTTTT

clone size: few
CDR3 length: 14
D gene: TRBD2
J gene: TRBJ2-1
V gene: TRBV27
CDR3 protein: CATRLAGSYNEQFF
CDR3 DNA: TGTGCCACCAGACTAGCGGGCTCCTACAATGAGCAGTTCTTC

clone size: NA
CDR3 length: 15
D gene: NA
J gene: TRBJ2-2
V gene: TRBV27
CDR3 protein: CASSFRGGNTGELFF
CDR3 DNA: TGTGCCAGCAGTTTCCGGGGAGGGAACACCGGGGAGCTGTTTTTT

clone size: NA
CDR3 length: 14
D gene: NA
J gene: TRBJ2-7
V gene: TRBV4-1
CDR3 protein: CASSQTQVPYEQYF
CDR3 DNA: TGCGCCAGCAGCCAGACACAGGTACCCTACGAGCAGTACTTC

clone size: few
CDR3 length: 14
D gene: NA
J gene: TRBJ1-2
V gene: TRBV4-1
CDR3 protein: CASSQVSETYGYTF
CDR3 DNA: TGCGCCAGCAGCCAAGTCTCAGAAACCTATGGCTACACCTTC

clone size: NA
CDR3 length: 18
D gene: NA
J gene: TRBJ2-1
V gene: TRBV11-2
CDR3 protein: CASRRGLATETGASEQFF
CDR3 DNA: TGTGCCAGCAGACGTGGTCTTGCCACAGAGACGGGGGCAAGTGAGCAGTTCTTC

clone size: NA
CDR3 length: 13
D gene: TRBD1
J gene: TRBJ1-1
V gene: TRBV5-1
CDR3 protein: CASRLQGASEAFF
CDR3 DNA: TGCGCCAGCAGGCTACAGGGGGCATCTGAAGCTTTCTTT

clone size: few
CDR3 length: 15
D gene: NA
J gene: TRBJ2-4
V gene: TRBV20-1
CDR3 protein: CSAVHHNMGKNIQYF
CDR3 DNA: TGCAGTGCCGTCCACCACAACATGGGCAAAAACATTCAGTACTTC

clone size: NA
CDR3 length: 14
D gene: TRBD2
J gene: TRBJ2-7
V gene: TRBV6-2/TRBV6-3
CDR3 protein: CASKGLAGTYEQYF
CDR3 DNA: TGTGCCAGCAAAGGACTAGCGGGTACCTACGAGCAGTACTTC

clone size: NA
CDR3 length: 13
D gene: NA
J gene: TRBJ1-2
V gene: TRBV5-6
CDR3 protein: CASSLANGDGYTF
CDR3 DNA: TGTGCCAGCAGCTTGGCCAACGGAGATGGCTACACCTTC

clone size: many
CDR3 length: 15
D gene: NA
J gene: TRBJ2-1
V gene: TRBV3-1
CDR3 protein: CASSRSRESWNEQFF
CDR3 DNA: TGTGCCAGCAGCCGGAGCAGGGAGTCGTGGAATGAGCAGTTCTTC

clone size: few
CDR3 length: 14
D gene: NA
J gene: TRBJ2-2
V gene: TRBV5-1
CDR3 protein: CASSLAQAPGELFF
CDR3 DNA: TGCGCCAGCAGCTTGGCACAGGCGCCCGGGGAGCTGTTTTTT

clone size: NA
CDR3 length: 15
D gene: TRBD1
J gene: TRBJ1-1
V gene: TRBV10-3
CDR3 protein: CAISRRQGPHTEAFF
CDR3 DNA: TGTGCCATCTCACGACGACAGGGACCCCACACTGAAGCTTTCTTT

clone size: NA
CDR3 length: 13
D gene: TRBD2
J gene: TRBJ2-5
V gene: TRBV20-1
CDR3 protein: CSARPSGGETQYF
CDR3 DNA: TGCAGTGCTAGGCCCAGCGGGGGTGAGACCCAGTACTTC

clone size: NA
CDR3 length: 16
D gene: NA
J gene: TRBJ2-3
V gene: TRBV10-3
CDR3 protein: CAIRDTKDSSGDTQYF
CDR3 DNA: TGTGCCATCAGGGACACAAAGGACAGCTCGGGAGATACGCAGTATTTT

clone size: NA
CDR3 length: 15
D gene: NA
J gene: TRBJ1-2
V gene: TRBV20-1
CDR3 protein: CSAPSSAATYYGYTF
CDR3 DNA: TGCAGTGCCCCTAGCTCGGCAGCCACTTACTATGGCTACACCTTC

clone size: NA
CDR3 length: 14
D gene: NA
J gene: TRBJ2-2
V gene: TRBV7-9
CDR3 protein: CASLRGQNTGELFF
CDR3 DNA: TGTGCCAGCCTCCGGGGACAGAACACCGGGGAGCTGTTTTTT

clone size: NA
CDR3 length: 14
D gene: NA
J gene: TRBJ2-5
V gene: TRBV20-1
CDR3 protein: CSARDRLGGETQYF
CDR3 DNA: TGCAGTGCTAGAGATCGATTGGGCGGGGAGACCCAGTACTTC

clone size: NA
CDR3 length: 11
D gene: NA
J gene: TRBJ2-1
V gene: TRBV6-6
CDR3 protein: CASMSSGEQFF
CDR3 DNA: TGTGCCAGCATGAGTTCCGGTGAGCAGTTCTTC

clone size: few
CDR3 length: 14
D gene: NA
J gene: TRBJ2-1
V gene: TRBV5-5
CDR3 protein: CASSLGLLNNEQFF
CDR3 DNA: TGTGCCAGCAGCTTGGGACTACTAAACAATGAGCAGTTCTTC

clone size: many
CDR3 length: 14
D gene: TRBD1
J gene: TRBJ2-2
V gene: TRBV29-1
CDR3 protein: CSVEGTGNAGELFF
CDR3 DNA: TGCAGCGTTGAGGGGACAGGGAATGCCGGGGAGCTGTTTTTT

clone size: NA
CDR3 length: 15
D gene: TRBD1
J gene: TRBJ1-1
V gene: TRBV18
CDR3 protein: CASSPQGEPNTEAFF
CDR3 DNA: TGTGCCAGCTCACCGCAGGGGGAGCCGAACACTGAAGCTTTCTTT

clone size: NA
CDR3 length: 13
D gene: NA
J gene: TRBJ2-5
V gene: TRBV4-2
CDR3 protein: CASTRVGEETQYF
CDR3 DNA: TGTGCCAGCACACGGGTAGGGGAAGAGACCCAGTACTTC

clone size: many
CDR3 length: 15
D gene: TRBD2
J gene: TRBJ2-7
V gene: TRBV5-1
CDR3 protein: CASSLTSGGPYEQYF
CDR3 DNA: TGCGCCAGCAGCCTGACTTCGGGAGGGCCCTACGAGCAGTACTTC

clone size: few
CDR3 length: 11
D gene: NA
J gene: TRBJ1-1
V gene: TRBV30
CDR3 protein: CAWSNLREAFF
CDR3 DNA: TGTGCCTGGAGTAACCTCCGTGAAGCTTTCTTT

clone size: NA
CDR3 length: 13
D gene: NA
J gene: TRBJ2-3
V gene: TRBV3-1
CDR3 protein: CASSQARTDTQYF
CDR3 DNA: TGTGCCAGCAGCCAAGCCCGCACAGATACGCAGTATTTT

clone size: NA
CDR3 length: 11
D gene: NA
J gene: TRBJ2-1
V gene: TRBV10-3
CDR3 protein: CATWSVDEQFF
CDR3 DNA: TGTGCCACCTGGTCTGTGGATGAGCAGTTCTTC

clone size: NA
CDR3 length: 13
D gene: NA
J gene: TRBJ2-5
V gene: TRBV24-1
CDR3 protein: CATSDIYGETQYF
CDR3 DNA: TGTGCCACCAGTGACATTTACGGAGAGACCCAGTACTTC

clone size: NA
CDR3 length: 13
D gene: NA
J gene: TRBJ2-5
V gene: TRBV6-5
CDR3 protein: CASSYVRGETQYF
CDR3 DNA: TGTGCCAGCAGTTACGTGAGGGGGGAGACCCAGTACTTC

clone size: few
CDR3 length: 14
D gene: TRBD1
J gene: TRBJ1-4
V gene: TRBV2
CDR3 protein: CASRAGTGRGKLFF
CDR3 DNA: TGTGCCAGCAGAGCCGGGACAGGGCGCGGAAAACTGTTTTTT

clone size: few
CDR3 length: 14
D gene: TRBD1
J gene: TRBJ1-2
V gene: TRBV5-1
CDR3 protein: CASSRIDREAGYTF
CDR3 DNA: TGCGCCAGCAGCCGTATCGACAGGGAGGCTGGCTACACCTTC

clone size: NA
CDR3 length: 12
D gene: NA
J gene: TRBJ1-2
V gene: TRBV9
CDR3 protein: CASGRDNYGYTF
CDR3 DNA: TGTGCCAGCGGCAGGGATAACTATGGCTACACCTTC

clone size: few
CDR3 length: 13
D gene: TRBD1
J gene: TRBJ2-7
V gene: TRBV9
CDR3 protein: CASSEGQGREQYF
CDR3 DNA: TGTGCCAGCAGCGAGGGACAGGGTCGCGAGCAGTACTTC